Each of the 17 T cell receptor beta chains below was sequenced from the same sample in a study of blood T cell repertoires in COVID-19. Here immunoSEQ multiplex PCR was the method, and the copy in TCRdb shows in-frame clones only, minus some. Of over 150,000 clones listed, about 86% are singletons. The sequenced material came from PBMCs or T cells enriched from blood (not recorded which). Source of these receptors: a man aged 45-65 years who had recovered from COVID-19.

The genes are TRBV6-5 and TRBJ2-3; no reliable D call. CDR1 and CDR2 from the germline V gene are MNHEY and SVGAGI. Trimming removed 4 bases at V and 5 bases at J, with 4 bases between. The CDR3 sequence is 11 residues long. Here the CDR3 DNA reads TGTGCCAGCAGTTTCCTAGATACGCAGTATTTT. Translating it yields CASSFLDTQYF.

This chain connects TRBV23-1 to TRBJ1-5; TRBD1 aligns across 10 bases. TRBV23-1 carries the ORF label, with uncertain function. Unmatched junction bases numbered 8, after V lost 2 bases and J lost 7 bases. The CDR3 is 16 amino acids. CDR3 sequence reads: CASSQLRDRGRQPQHF. CDR3 nucleotide sequence: TGCGCCAGCAGTCAACTCCGGGACAGGGGACGACAGCCCCAGCATTTT.

This clone was detected once. The chain links TRBV2 to TRBJ2-7; D is unclear. Germline V gene data show CDR1 as SNHLY and CDR2 as FYNNEI. CDR3 length equals 12 residues. Trimming took 7 bases from V and 3 from J, leaving 10 bases between them. In DNA form, the CDR3 reads TGTGCCAGCACAGACTTTGGCTACGAGCAGTACTTC. Amino acids: CASTDFGYEQYF.

In its sample, this clone was seen a few times. The chain uses TRBV18 and TRBJ2-5, with D perhaps TRBD2 (7 bases). The CDR3 consists of 15 residues. Germline CDR1 and CDR2: KGHSH and LQKENI. V lost 3 bases, J lost 1 base, and 12 bases lay in between. This CDR3 reads CASSPGRGGQETQYF. The CDR3 DNA reads TGTGCCAGCTCACCCGGAAGGGGGGGCCAAGAGACCCAGTACTTC.

The chain couples TRBV19 to TRBJ2-7; the match to TRBD1 covers 7 bases. V was clipped by 3 bases and J by 0 bases; unmatched bases: 5. Germline V gene sequence: CDR1 LNHDA, CDR2 SQIVND (reference sequence). The CDR3 consists of 15 residues. For the CDR3, the DNA is TGTGCCAGTAGTATCACAGGGGCCAGCTCCTACGAGCAGTACTTC. Protein: CASSITGASSYEQYF.

This chain joins TRBV18 and TRBJ1-4; no firm D call. CDR3 length equals 16 residues. V was shortened by 3 bases and J by 0 bases, with 11 bases between the two germline ends. The germline gives CDR1 KGHSH, CDR2 LQKENI. CDR3 in DNA: TGTGCCAGCTCACCGAGGCCGAGTGCAACTAATGAAAAACTGTTTTTT. Its translation: CASSPRPSATNEKLFF.

This sequence joins TRBV3-1 (or the pseudogene TRBV3-2) and TRBJ1-2; 7 nucleotides agree with TRBD1. CDR1 is LGHDT, CDR2 YNNKEL, per germline (reference sequence). The CDR3 totals 20 residues. V was pared by 0 bases and J by 6 bases, with 22 bases of the junction left unmatched. The CDR3 DNA sequence: TGTGCCAGCAGCCAAGAAGCGCACGACAGCCCACAGACAGGGTTGCATGGCTACACCTTC. Protein sequence: CASSQEAHDSPQTGLHGYTF.

The CDR3 protein is CASSQDRRGPDTQYF. The DNA for the CDR3 is TGCGCCAGCAGCCAAGATAGAAGGGGCCCAGATACGCAGTATTTT. The chain couples TRBV4-1 to TRBJ2-3; D is possibly TRBD1 (5 bases). The germline CDR1 and CDR2 sequences are MGHRA and YSYEKL. Trimming cost V 0 bases and J 4 bases, with 11 bases left between them. The CDR3 runs 15 residues.

The chain combines TRBV9 with TRBJ2-1, with a possible D match to TRBD2 (5 bases). The CDR3 contains 14 residues. Germline V CDR1 and CDR2: SGDLS, YYNGEE. Trimming shortened V by 0 bases and J by 6 bases, and 10 bases separated the two germline ends. CDR3 bases: TGTGCCAGCAGCGTAGCTTACGGGGTCAATGAGCAGTTCTTC. It is translated as CASSVAYGVNEQFF.

This chain uses TRBV2 with TRBJ1-2; maybe TRBD1 (6 bases). This CDR3 has 13 amino acids. The V and J ends lost 3 bases and 8 bases respectively, with 13 bases between them. Germline V gene sequence: CDR1 SNHLY, CDR2 FYNNEI. The CDR3 DNA sequence: TGTGCCAGCAGTGAGGGACAAAGTGGAGGCTACACCTTC. This gives the protein CASSEGQSGGYTF.

The rearrangement uses TRBV10-3 and TRBJ2-5, with unresolved D. Trimming left V 3 bases short and J 4 bases short, with 6 bases between. Germline lookup yields CDR1 ENHRY and CDR2 SYGVKD. This CDR3 spans 12 amino acids. The DNA of the CDR3 is TGTGCCATCAGTGAATCTTCAGAGACCCAGTACTTC. This sequence encodes CAISESSETQYF.

In nucleotides, the CDR3 is TGCGCCAGCAGCCCTACAGGGGGCAAGGAGCCCCAGCATTTT. It codes for CASSPTGGKEPQHF. This chain links TRBV5-1 with TRBJ1-5, with 9 bases identical to TRBD1. The germline gives CDR1 SGHRS, CDR2 YFSETQ. With 4 bases clipped from V and 8 bases from J, the junction kept 7 bases outside the gene matches. This CDR3 is built from 14 residues.

The V and J genes are TRBV6-5 and TRBJ1-5; D not resolved. The germline gives CDR1 MNHEY, CDR2 SVGAGI. The CDR3 length is 14 residues. V dropped 6 bases and J dropped 0 bases, with 9 bases sitting between them. The chain's CDR3 is CASSAQISNQPQHF. The CDR3 DNA sequence: TGTGCCAGCAGCGCACAGATTAGCAATCAGCCCCAGCATTTT.

This clone was seen once. J is TRBJ2-7 and V is TRBV30; D remains unclear. Per the germline V gene, CDR1 is GTSNPN and CDR2 is SVGIG (reference sequence). This CDR3 has 13 amino acids. V was cut by 5 bases and J by 0 bases, with 11 bases left in between. The CDR3 DNA sequence: TGTGCCTGGGTCTCACTGAGCTCCTACGAGCAGTACTTC. Translated, it gives CAWVSLSSYEQYF.

This clone was counted a few times. The J gene is TRBJ1-1, the V gene TRBV14; perhaps TRBD1 as D (6 bases). The length of the CDR3 is 15 residues. Germline assignment: CDR1 SGHDN and CDR2 FVKESK. The V end was cut by 2 bases, the J end by 2 bases, with 12 bases between. The CDR3, as DNA: TGTGCCAGCAGCCAAACAGGGACGGCAAACACTGAAGCTTTCTTT. Its protein is CASSQTGTANTEAFF.

The V and J genes are TRBV7-9 and TRBJ2-1; TRBD2 matches 7 bases. The CDR3 is made up of 14 amino acids. Germline lookup yields CDR1 SEHNR and CDR2 FQNEAQ (reference sequence). Germline trimming cut 1 base from V and 6 bases from J; bases unmatched to any gene: 3. The CDR3 loop is CASSLGGGSNEQFF. The CDR3 nucleotides are TGTGCCAGCAGCTTAGGCGGGGGATCCAATGAGCAGTTCTTC.

V is TRBV2 and J is TRBJ2-5; D may be TRBD1 (5 bases). The CDR3 totals 15 residues. The V end lost 8 bases, the J end lost 7 bases, and 23 bases lay between the germline ends. CDR1 SNHLY and CDR2 FYNNEI come from the germline V gene. As DNA, the CDR3 is TGTGCCAGCCTTATGGACACAACGATCCTCGGGACCCAGTACTTC. It translates to CASLMDTTILGTQYF.